Listed below are T cell receptor beta chains from one sample, sequenced in a study of blood T cell repertoires in COVID-19. Generated by immunoSEQ multiplex PCR, the TCRdb table keeps only in-frame clones and is missing some. The sample contains tens of thousands of clones, roughly four fifths of which appear only once. Sequenced sample: peripheral blood. Receptors were obtained from a woman aged 45-65 years with active or convalescent COVID-19. Both conserved end residues are part of each CDR3. Each record gives: CDR3 protein, clone size, V gene, J gene. Some rows mark clone size as missing; the rest say once, few, many or name a class of expanded clone.

CASSETGQGFNEQYF	-	TRBV19	TRBJ2-7
CASSFPPDSYGYTF	once	TRBV19	TRBJ1-2
CASSETSGIGETQYF	-	TRBV7-9	TRBJ2-5
CASSKRGTYEQYF	few	TRBV6-5	TRBJ2-7
CASSEFGAGEETQYF	-	TRBV9	TRBJ2-5
CASSYGLAGAYNEQFF	-	TRBV6-2/TRBV6-3	TRBJ2-1
CASSIGQWDSGELFF	-	TRBV19	TRBJ2-2
CATSDTGSGSPDTQYF	-	TRBV24-1	TRBJ2-3
CASSLATVDTDTQYF	-	TRBV5-1	TRBJ2-3
CASSPDRLNTGELFF	-	TRBV18	TRBJ2-2
CASSPRDRGLFTEAFF	-	TRBV19	TRBJ1-1
CASRESGGTEAFF	-	TRBV6-5	TRBJ1-1
CASSIGRTGAYNEQFF	-	TRBV19	TRBJ2-1
CSVVVKSKDRGSF	-	TRBV29-1	TRBJ2-7
CASSEGLAGYSGANVLTF	-	TRBV2	TRBJ2-6
CASSIGGLRTDTQYF	-	TRBV19	TRBJ2-3
CASSQARDRGLADTQYF	-	TRBV4-2	TRBJ2-3
CASSANIGGNQPQHF	-	TRBV2	TRBJ1-5
CASSRSGRYEQYF	-	TRBV21-1	TRBJ2-7
CASSGSRGRGVGYTF	-	TRBV2	TRBJ1-2
CASNFQNNEKLFF	-	TRBV2	TRBJ1-4
CASSIGTSGAYNEQFF	-	TRBV19	TRBJ2-1
CASSPRTGFTDTQYF	-	TRBV5-1	TRBJ2-3
CASSLPSGIYNEQFF	-	TRBV7-2	TRBJ2-1
CASSFLANTEAFF	-	TRBV28	TRBJ1-1
CAIRGALNTEAFF	-	TRBV10-3	TRBJ1-1
CASSRTGAQPQHF	-	TRBV7-8	TRBJ1-5
CASSSINYGYTF	once	TRBV6-2/TRBV6-3	TRBJ1-2
CASSPWSTLAGGSSQYF	-	TRBV5-4	TRBJ2-3